This T cell receptor beta chain emerged from a study of shared T cell receptors in the human thymus. This CDR3 comprises 19 residues. Per the germline V gene, CDR1 is LGHNA and CDR2 is YSLEER. V gave up 1 base and J gave up 1 base; unmatched junction bases: 10. This table comes from immunoSEQ multiplex PCR, and its TCRdb copy is limited to in-frame clones, with some not included. This table has approximately 660,000 clones, 88% appearing once. The same data also contributed to another study, on human thymus T cells. According to that study: Thymus tissue for the work was resected from patients undergoing corrective heart surgery. V and J genes seemed to be used with bias in thymic and blood repertoires. Thymic repertoires from unrelated individuals overlapped highly, related research reported.

This receptor was identified in a boy younger than two with a congenital heart defect. V and J are TRBV4-3 and TRBJ2-3; TRBD2 matches at 11 bases. The sequencing input was thymocytes. In nucleotides, the CDR3 is TGCGCCAGCAGCCAAGGGGTCACTAGCGGGAGTGGGGGCACAGATACGCAGTATTTT. The encoded protein is CASSQGVTSGSGGTDTQYF.